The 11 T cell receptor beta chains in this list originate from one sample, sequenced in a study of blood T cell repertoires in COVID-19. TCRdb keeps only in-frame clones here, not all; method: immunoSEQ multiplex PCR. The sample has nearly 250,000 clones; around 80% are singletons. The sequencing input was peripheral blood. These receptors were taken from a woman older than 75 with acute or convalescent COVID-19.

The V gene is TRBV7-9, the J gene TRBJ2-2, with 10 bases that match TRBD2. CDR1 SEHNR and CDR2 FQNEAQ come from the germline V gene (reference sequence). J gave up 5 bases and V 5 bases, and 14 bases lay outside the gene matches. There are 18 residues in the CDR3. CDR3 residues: CASSQYVRLAGETGELFF. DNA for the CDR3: TGTGCCAGCAGCCAATATGTAAGGCTAGCGGGAGAGACCGGGGAGCTGTTTTTT.

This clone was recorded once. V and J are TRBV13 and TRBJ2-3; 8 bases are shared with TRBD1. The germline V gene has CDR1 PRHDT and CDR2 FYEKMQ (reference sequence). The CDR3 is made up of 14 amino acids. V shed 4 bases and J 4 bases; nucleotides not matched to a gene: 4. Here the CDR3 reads CASSWTGYADTQYF. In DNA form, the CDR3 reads TGTGCCAGCAGCTGGACAGGGTACGCAGATACGCAGTATTTT. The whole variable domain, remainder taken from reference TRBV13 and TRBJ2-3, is AAGVIQSPRHLIKEKRETATLKCYPIPRHDTVYWYQQGPGQDPQFLISFYEKMQSDKGSIPDRFSAQQFSDYHSELNMSSLELGDSALYFCASSWTGYADTQYFGPGTRLTVL.

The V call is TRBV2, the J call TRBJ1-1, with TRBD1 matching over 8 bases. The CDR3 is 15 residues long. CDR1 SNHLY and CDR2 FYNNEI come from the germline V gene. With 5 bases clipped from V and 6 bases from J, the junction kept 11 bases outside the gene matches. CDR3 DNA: TGTGCCAGCAGTACCCGGACAGGGCTGTTACCTGAAGCTTTCTTT. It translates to CASSTRTGLLPEAFF.

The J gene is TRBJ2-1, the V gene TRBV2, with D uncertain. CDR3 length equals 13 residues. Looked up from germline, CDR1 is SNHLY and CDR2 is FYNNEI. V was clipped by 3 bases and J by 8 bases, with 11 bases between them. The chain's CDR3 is CASSELGGYEQFF. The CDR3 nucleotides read TGTGCCAGCAGTGAGCTAGGCGGCTATGAGCAGTTCTTC.

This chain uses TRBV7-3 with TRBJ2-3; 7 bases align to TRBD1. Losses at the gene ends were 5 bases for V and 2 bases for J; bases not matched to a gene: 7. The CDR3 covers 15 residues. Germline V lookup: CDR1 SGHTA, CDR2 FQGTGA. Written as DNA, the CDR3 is TGTGCCAGCAGCGGGGGACAGATCTACACAGATACGCAGTATTTT. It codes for CASSGGQIYTDTQYF.

CDR3: CSAIENTEAFF. In DNA, the CDR3 is TGCAGTGCCATAGAGAACACTGAAGCTTTCTTT. This chain joins TRBV20-1 and TRBJ1-1, with unresolved D. V lost 6 bases to trimming and J lost 1 base, with 6 bases between them. The germline CDR1 and CDR2 sequences are DFQATT and SNEGSKA (reference sequence). The CDR3 is 11 residues long.

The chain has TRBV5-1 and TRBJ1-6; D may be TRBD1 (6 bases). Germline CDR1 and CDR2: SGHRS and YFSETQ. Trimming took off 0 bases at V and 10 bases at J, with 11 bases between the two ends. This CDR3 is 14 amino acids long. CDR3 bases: TGCGCCAGCAGCTTGGGGGGGCTCGGCTCACCCCTCCACTTT. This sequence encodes CASSLGGLGSPLHF.

This chain's CDR3 is CASSPRENRIFQYF. The CDR3 DNA reads TGTGCCAGCTCACCGAGGGAAAACCGAATCTTCCAGTATTTT. The chain joins TRBV18 to TRBJ2-3, with a tentative D call TRBD2 (5 bases). Germline CDR1 and CDR2: KGHSH and LQKENI. V was clipped by 3 bases and J by 12 bases, with 19 bases between them. The CDR3 spans 14 residues.

In DNA, the CDR3 is TGTGCCAGCAGTGAAAGTGACAGGGAGCAGTACTTC. Residues: CASSESDREQYF. V usage is TRBV6-1 and J usage is TRBJ2-7, with a tentative D call TRBD1 (6 bases). Trimming took off 2 bases at V and 7 bases at J, with 9 bases between the two ends. The CDR3 has 12 residues. The germline V gene encodes CDR1 MNHNS and CDR2 SASEGT.

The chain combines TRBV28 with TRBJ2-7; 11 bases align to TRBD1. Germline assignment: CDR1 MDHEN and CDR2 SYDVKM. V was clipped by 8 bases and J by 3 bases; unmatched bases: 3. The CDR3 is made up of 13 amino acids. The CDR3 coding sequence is TGTGCCAGCGGGACAGGGGGTAGCTACGAGCAGTACTTC. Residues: CASGTGGSYEQYF.

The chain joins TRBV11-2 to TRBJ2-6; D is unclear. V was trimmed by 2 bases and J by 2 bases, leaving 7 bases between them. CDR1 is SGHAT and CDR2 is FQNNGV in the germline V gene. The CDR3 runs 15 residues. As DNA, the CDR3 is TGTGCCAGCAGCTTAACTGAAACTGGGGCCAACGTCCTGACTTTC. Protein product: CASSLTETGANVLTF.